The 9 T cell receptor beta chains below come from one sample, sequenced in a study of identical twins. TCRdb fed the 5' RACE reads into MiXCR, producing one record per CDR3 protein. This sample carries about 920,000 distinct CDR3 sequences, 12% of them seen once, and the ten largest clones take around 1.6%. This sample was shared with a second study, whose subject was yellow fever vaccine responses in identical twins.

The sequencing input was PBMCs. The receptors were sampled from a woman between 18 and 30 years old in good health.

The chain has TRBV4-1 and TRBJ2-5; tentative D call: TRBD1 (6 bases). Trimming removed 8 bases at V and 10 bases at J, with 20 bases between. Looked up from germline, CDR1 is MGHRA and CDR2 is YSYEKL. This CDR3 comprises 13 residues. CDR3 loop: CASAERGGRNQYF. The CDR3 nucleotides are TGCGCCAGCGCCGAGAGAGGGGGAAGAAACCAGTACTTC.

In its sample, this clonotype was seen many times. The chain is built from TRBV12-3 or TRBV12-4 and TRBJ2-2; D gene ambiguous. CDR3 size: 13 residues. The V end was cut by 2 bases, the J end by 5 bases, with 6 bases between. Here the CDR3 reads CASSLLETGELFF. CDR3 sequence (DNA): TGTGCCAGCAGTTTATTGGAAACCGGGGAGCTGTTTTTT.

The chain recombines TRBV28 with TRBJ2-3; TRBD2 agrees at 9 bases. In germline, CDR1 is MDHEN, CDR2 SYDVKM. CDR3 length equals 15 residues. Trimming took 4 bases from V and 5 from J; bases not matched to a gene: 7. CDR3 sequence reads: CASSSGTSNRDTQYF. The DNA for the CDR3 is TGTGCCAGCAGTTCCGGGACTAGCAATAGAGATACGCAGTATTTT.

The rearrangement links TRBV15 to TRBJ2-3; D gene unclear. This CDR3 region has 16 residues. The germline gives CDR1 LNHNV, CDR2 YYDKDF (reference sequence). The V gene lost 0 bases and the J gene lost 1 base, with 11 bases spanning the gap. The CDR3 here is CATSRDKVSGTDTQYF. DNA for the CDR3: TGTGCCACCAGCAGAGATAAGGTATCGGGCACAGATACGCAGTATTTT.

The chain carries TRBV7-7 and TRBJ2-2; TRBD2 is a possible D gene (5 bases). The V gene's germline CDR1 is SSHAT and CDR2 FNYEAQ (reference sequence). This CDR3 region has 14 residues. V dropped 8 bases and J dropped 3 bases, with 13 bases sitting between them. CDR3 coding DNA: TGTGCCAGCGGATCGAGCGGAGACACCGGGGAGCTGTTTTTT. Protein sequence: CASGSSGDTGELFF.

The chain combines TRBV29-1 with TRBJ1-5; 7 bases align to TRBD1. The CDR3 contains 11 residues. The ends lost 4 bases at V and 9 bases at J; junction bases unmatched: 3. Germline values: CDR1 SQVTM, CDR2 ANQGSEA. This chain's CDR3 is CSVGAGGPQHF. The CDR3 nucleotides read TGCAGCGTTGGGGCAGGGGGGCCCCAGCATTTT. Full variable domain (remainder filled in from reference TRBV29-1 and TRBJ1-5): SAVISQKPSRDICQRGTSLTIQCQVDSQVTMMFWYRQQPGQSLTLIATANQGSEATYESGFVIDKFPISRPNLTFSTLTVSNMSPEDSSIYLCSVGAGGPQHFGDGTRLSIL.

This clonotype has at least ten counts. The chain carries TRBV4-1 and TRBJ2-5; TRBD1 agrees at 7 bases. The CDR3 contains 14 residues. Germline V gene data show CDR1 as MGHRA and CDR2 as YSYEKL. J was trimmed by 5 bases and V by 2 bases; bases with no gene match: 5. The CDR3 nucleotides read TGCGCCAGCAGCCAATTACAGGGGTGGGAGACCCAGTACTTC. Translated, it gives CASSQLQGWETQYF.

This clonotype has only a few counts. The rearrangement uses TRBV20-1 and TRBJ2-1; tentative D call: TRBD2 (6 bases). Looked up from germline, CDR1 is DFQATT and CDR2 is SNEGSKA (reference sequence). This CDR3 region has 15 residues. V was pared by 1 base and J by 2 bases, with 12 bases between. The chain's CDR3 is CSARVGSGTYNEQFF. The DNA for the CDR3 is TGCAGTGCTAGAGTGGGTAGCGGAACCTACAATGAGCAGTTCTTC.

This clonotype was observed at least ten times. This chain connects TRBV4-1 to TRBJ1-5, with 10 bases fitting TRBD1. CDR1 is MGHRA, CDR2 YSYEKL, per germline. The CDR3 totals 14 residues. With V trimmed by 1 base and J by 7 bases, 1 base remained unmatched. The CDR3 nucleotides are TGCGCCAGCAGCCAAGGACAGGGGGCACAGCCCCAGCATTTT. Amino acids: CASSQGQGAQPQHF.